The clone carrying this TCR beta chain has more than one count but fewer than ten. The sample is drawn from a study of molecular identifiers for immune sequencing clone quantification. CDR1 and CDR2 (germline): DFQATT, SNEGSKA (reference sequence). V gave up 3 bases and J gave up 10 bases, with 15 bases separating them. There are 12 residues in the CDR3. Via MiXCR, TCRdb re-called the PCR reads, giving one row per CDR3 protein. Of around 470,000 distinct CDR3 sequences listed, around 23% are singletons. V usage is TRBV20-1 and J usage is TRBJ2-5, with D unresolved. The source is a human donor in good health. Some libraries in this study had Jurkat cell RNA spiked in. Sequenced material: naive CD8+ T cells from blood, with Jurkat cell RNA spiked in. Regarding subset: FACS-sorted CD8+CD4-CCR7+CD45RA+ naive T cells. CDR3 coding DNA: TGCAGTGCTAGGGACGGGCTAGTCGGCCAGTACTTC. Translated, it gives CSARDGLVGQYF.